This T cell receptor beta chain was identified in a study of T-cell memory formation after mild COVID-19. Whole-study context: TCR clusters were mostly confined to one donor each.

TCRdb independently ran MiXCR on the 5' RACE reads; one entry per CDR3 protein. The sample yields roughly 130,000 distinct CDR3 sequences, about 5.9% seen once. Study results and limitations: Largely, contracting CD4+ clones fell within CM and EM, and contracting CD8+ clones within EMRA.

The CDR3 runs 11 residues. Trimming took off 1 base at V and 5 bases at J, with 1 base between the two ends. CDR1 and CDR2 from the germline V gene are SGHRS and YFSETQ. This clonotype was picked up many times. Its antigen is as yet unknown. The sample was PBMCs or a T cell subset sorted from them (not recorded which). The receptor was isolated from an adult woman who had mild COVID-19 (a few samples of this study predate the infection). Cell type and time point are not known. The chain joins TRBV5-1 to TRBJ2-1, with D unclear. This CDR3 reads CASSLNNEQFF. In DNA, the CDR3 is TGCGCCAGCAGCTTGAACAATGAGCAGTTCTTC. The variable domain in full, completed from reference TRBV5-1 and TRBJ2-1, reads KAGVTQTPRYLIKTRGQQVTLSCSPISGHRSVSWYQQTPGQGLQFLFEYFSETQRNKGNFPGRFSGRQFSNSRSEMNVSTLELGDSALYLCASSLNNEQFFGPGTRLTVL.